Sequencing of this T cell receptor beta chain was carried out in a study of molecular identifiers for immune sequencing clone quantification (dated by TCRdb to the late 2010s). About the study as a whole: For a replicate experiment, RNA from around 20,000 or 100,000 naive CD8 T cells was divided into five aliquots, and four of the five aliquots were sequenced. The study was a methods study using CD8 T cells to benchmark molecular-identifier clustering-based TCR repertoire sequencing (MIDCIRS) and TCR RNA copy counting.

V trim: 4 bases; J trim: 5 bases; unmatched bases: 11. The germline V gene encodes CDR1 ENHRY and CDR2 SYGVKD. The CDR3, from cysteine to phenylalanine, totals 17 residues. Only the CDR3 DNA stays, 51 bases, in frame from base 1. Here is what the overall study found, with its caveats: When barcode sub-clustering was not used, chimeric consensus sequences inflated TCR diversity, with chimeras reaching as high as 47%. Identical TCR molecules sharing a barcode could cause highly expanded clone sizes to be underestimated. Naive libraries contained spiked-in Jurkat TCR RNA (10 copies' worth), which is not part of the donor repertoire. In CMV-specific effector cells, clones with more than 20 RNA copies contained over 97% of molecules, whereas in naive cells such clones contained under 1% of molecules. Modeling indicated about 3 TCR RNA copies recovered per cell, compared with 9.5 to 10 by digital PCR, which implies a capture efficiency of 25% to 35%. Even against a background of 800,000 to 1,000,000 naive CD8 T cells, spiked-in Jurkat TCR RNA amounting to a single cell's worth was reported to be detectable.

The library was prepared using PCR. Sequencing was carried out with an Illumina HiSeq 4000. Bulk TCR libraries were made following a previously described method, with the TCR primers given in Table S5. Purification of total RNA was performed with the Qiagen AllPrep DNA/RNA kit. Before any analysis, reads coming from multiple sequencing runs of the same library were combined into one pool. The authors' pipeline ran thus. Reads were retained only if their TCR constant sequence matched exactly, and those retained reads were trimmed to 150 nt and grouped according to their 12-nt molecular barcodes. Reads within each barcode group were sub-clustered using a 15% Levenshtein threshold, and quality-weighted consensus sequences were constructed for each RNA molecule. Non-functional sequences were removed, as were lower-count sequences one edit away from another. Barcode sub-clusters with fewer than 20% of the maximum read count were removed, based on fitting two negative binomial distributions. The public reads were quality trimmed at Q25 with fastp and then assembled into clones with MiXCR by TCRdb, keeping productive beta chains. When rows share a CDR3 protein, they turn into one entry using the most common DNA and genes. TCRdb, not the original authors, processed these V and J calls. This sample gives around 89,000 distinct CDR3 sequences in total; around a fifth of them show up just once. Clones ranked in the top ten supply roughly 0.89% of the sample.

Concerning this clonotype: No antigen is known for it. No much larger clonotype is one base removed from it; base qualities were not supplied.

Libraries of naive CD8 T cells were built from 20,000 to 1,000,000 sorted cells, with 10%, 30% or 50% of the purified RNA used. Naive CD8 T cells were FACS-sorted as CD8+CD4-CCR7+CD45RA+ on a BD FACSAria II into RLT Plus buffer. Nine to eleven TCR copies' worth of Jurkat RNA were spiked into about 20,000-1,000,000 naive CD8 T cell samples to test detection sensitivity. CD8 T cells were enriched using RosetteSep CD8+ T Cell Enrichment Cocktail and Ficoll-Paque, and the enriched cells then underwent ACK red cell lysis. The source is a human donor in good health. Some libraries in this study had Jurkat cell RNA spiked in. The specimen sequenced was naive CD8+ T cells from blood, with Jurkat cell RNA spiked in. The cell subset or site tag for this specimen amounts to: FACS-sorted CD8+CD4-CCR7+CD45RA+ naive T cells. The chain is made from TRBV10-3 and TRBJ1-2, with 12 bases aligning to TRBD1. The bases read TGTGCCATCAGTGGCGGGACAGGGGGCTATCCGGAATATGGCTACACCTTC. Translated, this is CAISGGTGGYPEYGYTF.